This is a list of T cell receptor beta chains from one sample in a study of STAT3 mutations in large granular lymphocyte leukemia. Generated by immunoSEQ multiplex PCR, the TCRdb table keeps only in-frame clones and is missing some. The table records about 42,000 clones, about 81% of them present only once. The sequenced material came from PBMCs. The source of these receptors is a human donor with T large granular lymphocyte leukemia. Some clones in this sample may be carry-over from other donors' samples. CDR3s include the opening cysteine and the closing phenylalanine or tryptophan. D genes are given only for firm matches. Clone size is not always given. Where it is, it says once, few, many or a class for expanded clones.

CASSLGGTYGYTF,TGCGCCAGCAGCTTGGGGGGCACCTATGGCTACACCTTC,TRBV5-1,.,.,TRBJ1-2
CASSEGGGGTDTQYF,TGTGCCAGCAGTGAAGGTGGGGGGGGCACAGATACGCAGTATTTT,TRBV25-1,TRBD2,.,TRBJ2-3
CAISDRGNTGELFF,TGTGCCATCAGCGACAGGGGGAACACCGGGGAGCTGTTTTTT,TRBV10-3,TRBD1,few,TRBJ2-2
CASSLRVNEQFF,TGTGCCAGCAGCCTACGTGTCAATGAGCAGTTCTTC,TRBV7-9,.,.,TRBJ2-1
CATSRANQPQHF,TGTGCCACCAGCAGAGCCAATCAGCCCCAGCATTTT,TRBV15,.,.,TRBJ1-5
CASSLPTGEQFF,TGTGCCAGCAGCCTACCGACGGGTGAGCAGTTCTTC,TRBV5-4,.,once,TRBJ2-1
CAISGGQGSYEQYF,TGTGCCATCAGTGGGGGACAGGGGAGCTACGAGCAGTACTTC,TRBV10-3,TRBD1,.,TRBJ2-7
CASSLRQGPYSPLHF,TGTGCCAGTAGTCTAAGACAGGGCCCTTATTCACCCCTCCACTTT,TRBV19,TRBD1,.,TRBJ1-6
CATGGGGSYNEQFF,TGTGCCACCGGGGGAGGGGGGTCCTACAATGAGCAGTTCTTC,TRBV15,.,.,TRBJ2-1
CASSVAAGGTDTQYF,TGTGCCAGCAGCGTAGCAGCGGGGGGGACAGATACGCAGTATTTT,TRBV9,TRBD2,.,TRBJ2-3
CASSLWPISGANVLTF,TGTGCCAGCAGTTTATGGCCCATCTCTGGGGCCAACGTCCTGACTTTC,TRBV27,.,.,TRBJ2-6
CASSVVTGALNTGELFF,TGTGCCAGCAGCGTAGTTACGGGGGCCTTGAACACCGGGGAGCTGTTTTTT,TRBV9,.,.,TRBJ2-2
CASSQVATLVPVTSYNSPLHF,TGCGCCAGCAGCCAAGTTGCGACGCTTGTTCCCGTAACCTCCTATAATTCACCCCTCCACTTT,TRBV4-3,.,once,TRBJ1-6
CASSSSLSAMNTEAFF,TGTGCCAGCAGTTCCAGCCTATCTGCTATGAACACTGAAGCTTTCTTT,TRBV6-5,.,.,TRBJ1-1
CASRRTGGVGNQPQHF,TGTGCCAGCAGGCGGACAGGGGGCGTTGGCAATCAGCCCCAGCATTTT,TRBV28,TRBD1,.,TRBJ1-5
CASSPGSDIQYF,TGTGCCAGCTCACCAGGTAGCGACATTCAGTACTTC,TRBV18,.,.,TRBJ2-4
CASTVSGTDYGYTF,TGTGCCAGTACCGTATCCGGGACAGACTATGGCTACACCTTC,TRBV19,TRBD1,.,TRBJ1-2
CASRAGRLGANVLTF,TGTGCCAGCAGAGCGGGGAGACTGGGGGCCAACGTCCTGACTTTC,TRBV6-1,TRBD2,few,TRBJ2-6
CASSDPSNGQETQYF,TGTGCCAGCAGCGACCCCAGCAATGGACAAGAGACCCAGTACTTC,TRBV2,.,few,TRBJ2-5
CASSFPGVSGNTIYF,TGTGCCAGCAGTTTCCCAGGCGTCTCTGGAAACACCATATATTTT,TRBV6-6,.,.,TRBJ1-3
CASSLILRQTQYF,TGTGCCAGCAGCTTAATCCTTCGACAGACCCAGTACTTC,TRBV7-2,.,.,TRBJ2-5
CASSSGTGDGELFF,TGCGCCAGCAGCTCCGGGACAGGGGACGGGGAGCTGTTTTTT,TRBV5-1,TRBD1,.,TRBJ2-2
CASSLGQGSTEAFF,TGTGCCAGCAGCTTGGGACAGGGATCTACTGAAGCTTTCTTT,TRBV7-9,TRBD1,.,TRBJ1-1
CASSQGLPTDTQYF,TGTGCCAGCAGCCAGGGACTACCCACAGATACGCAGTATTTT,TRBV14,TRBD2,.,TRBJ2-3
CASSLNSGVWDTQYF,TGTGCCAGCAGCTTGAACAGCGGGGTGTGGGATACGCAGTATTTT,TRBV5-5,TRBD2,.,TRBJ2-3
CASSALNGELFF,TGTGCCAGCAGCGCCCTAAACGGGGAGCTGTTTTTT,TRBV9,.,.,TRBJ2-2
CASTPFEGAGGYTF,TGCGCCAGCACCCCCTTTGAGGGCGCAGGGGGCTACACCTTC,TRBV5-1,.,few,TRBJ1-2
CASSLPTKGEKLFF,TGTGCCAGCAGCTTGCCTACAAAAGGCGAAAAACTGTTTTTT,TRBV5-6,.,.,TRBJ1-4
CASSYPAGGSPLHF,TGTGCCAGCAGTTACCCGGCCGGAGGGTCACCCCTCCACTTT,TRBV6-6,.,.,TRBJ1-6
CASSLARGQNTTNEKLFF,TGTGCCAGCAGCTTAGCGCGGGGACAGAATACAACTAATGAAAAACTGTTTTTT,TRBV7-9,TRBD1,.,TRBJ1-4
CASSHGAGHPYEQYF,TGTGCCAGCAGCCACGGCGCGGGACACCCCTACGAGCAGTACTTC,TRBV5-6,.,.,TRBJ2-7